The present T cell receptor (beta chain) was sequenced within a study of T cell repertoires in cytomegalovirus infection. Across the whole study: In public TCR beta signatures, there were indications of both CMV infection and matching HLA type.

Germline V gene sequence: CDR1 MGHRA, CDR2 YSYEKL. The CDR3 is 16 amino acids. J gave up 6 bases and V 2 bases, and 7 bases lay outside the gene matches. A single record per CDR3 protein comes from TCRdb applying MiXCR to the reads. The sample records nearly 650,000 distinct CDR3 sequences, roughly a quarter being singletons. Notes on the study in general: Individuals carrying CMV plus the relevant HLA were identified by cumulative frequency of public TCR beta families. Ex vivo responses were dominated by HLA-C-restricted CMV-specific TCR beta clonotypes.

This clonotype has just a few counts. The antigen remains unidentified. The source material was CD8+ T cells from PBMCs. This clonotype was obtained from a human donor in good health (CMV status not recorded). Some clones in this sample may be carry-over from other donors' samples. This sequence joins TRBV4-1 and TRBJ2-1, with TRBD2 identical over 10 bases. The CDR3 sequence: CASSQPSGGAFNEQFF. The CDR3 DNA reads TGCGCCAGCAGCCAACCCAGCGGGGGGGCCTTCAATGAGCAGTTCTTC.